A selection of T cell receptor beta chains follows, all from one sample in a study of cytomegalovirus exposure and HLA in healthy donors. Produced via immunoSEQ multiplex PCR; TCRdb's table is partial and in-frame only. This table has over 70,000 clones, 80% appearing once. Input material: PBMCs. The receptors were sampled from a man between 18 and 35 years old in good health and CMV-seronegative. Both conserved end residues are part of each CDR3. Size values are once, few and many counts, or a class for expanded clones, and some rows have none.

J: TRBJ2-5; V: TRBV6-1; length: 15; size: few; CDR3: CASSELNGVTETQYF
J: TRBJ2-1; V: TRBV7-9; length: 19; size: .; CDR3: CASSLGPRVHDISYNEQFF
J: TRBJ1-1; V: TRBV6-1; length: 13; size: few; CDR3: CASSTGGVTEAFF
J: TRBJ2-3; V: TRBV19; length: 13; size: .; CDR3: CASRLAGTDTQYF
J: TRBJ1-2; V: TRBV4-1; length: 16; size: .; CDR3: CASSQLPGQGTYGYTF
J: TRBJ1-6; V: TRBV19; length: 17; size: .; CDR3: CASSSAPGHGPNSPLHF
J: TRBJ2-4; V: TRBV10-2; length: 14; size: .; CDR3: CASTAGQGSNIQYF
J: TRBJ1-5; V: TRBV27; length: 19; size: once; CDR3: CASSLIPPGQGAFNQPQHF
J: TRBJ1-5; V: TRBV21-1; length: 15; size: .; CDR3: CASSLTGSGNQPQHF
J: TRBJ1-5; V: TRBV4-2; length: 20; size: once; CDR3: CASSQDWIGPGQGGGQPQHF
J: TRBJ1-2; V: TRBV5-6; length: 13; size: .; CDR3: CASRPGTGDGYTF
J: TRBJ1-2; V: TRBV19; length: 15; size: .; CDR3: CASTIGTLIDSGYTF
J: TRBJ1-1; V: TRBV5-4; length: 15; size: .; CDR3: CASRPGHSMNTEAFF
J: TRBJ1-1; V: TRBV5-1; length: 14; size: .; CDR3: CASSWGTARPEAFF
J: TRBJ1-3; V: TRBV28; length: 15; size: once; CDR3: CASSSQGSSGNTIYF
J: TRBJ2-3; V: TRBV19; length: 14; size: .; CDR3: CASSTQGAKDTQYF
J: TRBJ1-6; V: TRBV30; length: 19; size: .; CDR3: CAWGGFGTGPTRYNSPLHF
J: TRBJ2-1; V: TRBV7-6; length: 15; size: .; CDR3: CASSLSGGDYNEQFF
J: TRBJ1-1; V: TRBV28; length: 15; size: .; CDR3: CASSLNTNVDTEAFF
J: TRBJ2-3; V: TRBV2; length: 14; size: .; CDR3: CASRAGQGTDTQYF
J: TRBJ1-5; V: TRBV15; length: 14; size: .; CDR3: CATSRGQNNQPQHF
J: TRBJ2-7; V: TRBV29-1; length: 15; size: .; CDR3: CSVEGVSTGGYEQYF
J: TRBJ2-6; V: TRBV5-1; length: 15; size: .; CDR3: CASSDTGGVANVLTF
J: TRBJ2-5; V: TRBV5-1; length: 13; size: .; CDR3: CASSLQSGETQYF
J: TRBJ2-7; V: TRBV7-2; length: 14; size: .; CDR3: CASSTSGSEHEQYF
J: TRBJ1-6; V: TRBV6-4; length: 14; size: few; CDR3: CASSDSDRGSPLHF
J: TRBJ2-7; V: TRBV7-9; length: 14; size: .; CDR3: CSSSHWTDPYEQYF
J: TRBJ2-5; V: TRBV27; length: 14; size: .; CDR3: CASSRYRGSETQYF
J: TRBJ1-1; V: TRBV19; length: 14; size: .; CDR3: CASSIEWQGTEAFF
J: TRBJ2-1; V: TRBV6-1; length: 16; size: .; CDR3: CASSEAPSGGADEQFF
J: TRBJ1-3; V: TRBV5-1; length: 15; size: .; CDR3: CASSRDSNSGNTIYF
J: TRBJ1-2; V: TRBV6-1; length: 15; size: .; CDR3: CACNRHVGDPYGYTF
J: TRBJ2-7; V: TRBV5-4; length: 15; size: .; CDR3: CASSPSGGSAYEQYF
J: TRBJ2-7; V: TRBV7-2; length: 15; size: .; CDR3: CASSLLGRGSYEQYF
J: TRBJ2-7; V: TRBV12-5; length: 11; size: .; CDR3: CASGLGREQYF
J: TRBJ1-5; V: TRBV2; length: 15; size: .; CDR3: CASRIQQGSNQPQHF
J: TRBJ1-2; V: TRBV18; length: 12; size: .; CDR3: CASSRGAGVYTF
J: TRBJ1-2; V: TRBV2; length: 17; size: .; CDR3: CASSVASTGEWNYGYTF
J: TRBJ2-3; V: TRBV7-6; length: 16; size: .; CDR3: CASSAGLAGVIDTQYF
J: TRBJ2-7; V: TRBV7-9; length: 16; size: .; CDR3: CASRRDSSRSSYEQYF
J: TRBJ2-1; V: TRBV10-1; length: 16; size: .; CDR3: CASSRLAGGRYNEQFF
J: TRBJ2-3; V: TRBV7-6; length: 15; size: once; CDR3: CASSSQGVSTDTQYF
J: TRBJ2-7; V: TRBV4-1; length: 16; size: few; CDR3: CASSQADSLITYEQYF
J: TRBJ2-1; V: TRBV7-2; length: 13; size: .; CDR3: CASSLGQYNEQFF
J: TRBJ1-4; V: TRBV4-2; length: 19; size: .; CDR3: CASSQGTIGQGAMVEKLFF
J: TRBJ1-1; V: TRBV19; length: 11; size: .; CDR3: CASSTLLAAFF
J: TRBJ2-7; V: TRBV7-9; length: 11; size: .; CDR3: CSSRGGEEQYF
J: TRBJ2-1; V: TRBV10-1; length: 13; size: .; CDR3: CASSEGQGGEQFF
J: TRBJ2-1; V: TRBV7-9; length: 17; size: .; CDR3: CSSSPTGGGNDYNEQFF